This passage covers 16 T cell receptor beta chains from one sample sequenced in a study of blood T cells in healthy people across ages. Combining a sample-barcoded 5' primer with a J-beta primer mix, a second PCR ran for roughly 6 to 12 cycles. TCRdb reprocessed the 5' RACE reads with MiXCR, giving one entry per CDR3 protein. The sample contains 710,000 or so distinct CDR3 sequences, 20% to 25% of which appear only once. The sample was blood. These receptors were collected from a man aged 65 to 79 in good health.

CDR3 region: CASRKLAVSTDTQHF. The CDR3 DNA reads TGTGCCAGCAGGAAACTAGCGGTTAGCACAGATACGCAGCATTTT. The chain links TRBV12-3 or TRBV12-4 to TRBJ2-3; no clear D. Judging by the DNA end, TRBJ1-5 fits better; the J call may be wrong. The length of the CDR3 is 15 residues.

The chain links TRBV12-5 to TRBJ2-1; D might be TRBD1 (7 bases). V lost 1 base and J lost 9, with 10 bases in between. Per germline, CDR1 LGHNT and CDR2 FRNRAP. The length of the CDR3 is 13 residues. The CDR3 sequence: CASGLDRGGEQFF. DNA for the CDR3: TGTGCTAGTGGTTTGGACAGGGGAGGTGAGCAGTTCTTC.

This chain uses TRBV5-1 with TRBJ2-1; a possible D gene is TRBD2 (6 bases). Germline assignment: CDR1 SGHRS and CDR2 YFSETQ. The V gene lost 5 bases and the J gene lost 7 bases, with 16 bases spanning the gap. This CDR3 has 14 amino acids. The DNA of the CDR3 is TGCGCCAGCAGTGGCTCGGCGGGGTTTAATGAGCAGTTCTTC. Protein sequence: CASSGSAGFNEQFF.

This clonotype was found a few times. The chain recombines TRBV7-8 with TRBJ2-1; 7 bases align to TRBD2. Germline CDR1 and CDR2: SGHVS and FQNEAQ. V was pared by 7 bases and J by 7 bases, with 10 bases of the junction left unmatched. The CDR3 length is 14 residues. The CDR3 bases are TGTGCCAGCACCCAAACGGGGGGTAGGAATGAGCAGTTCTTC. It specifies CASTQTGGRNEQFF.

The gene calls are TRBV7-9 and TRBJ2-2; 8 bases align to TRBD2. The CDR3 runs to 15 residues. Germline V gene sequence: CDR1 SEHNR, CDR2 FQNEAQ (reference sequence). V lost 6 bases, J lost 7 bases, and 10 bases stayed unmatched. CDR3: CASSSGAPSGGELFF. The CDR3 DNA follows: TGTGCCAGCAGTAGCGGGGCCCCAAGTGGCGGGGAGCTGTTTTTT.

The chain is built from TRBV7-6 and TRBJ2-3; 7 nucleotides align to TRBD2. This CDR3 has 13 residues. V gave up 8 bases and J gave up 1 base; unmatched junction bases: 3. The V gene's germline CDR1 is SGHVS and CDR2 FNYEAQ. In nucleotides, the CDR3 is TGTGCCAGCCAGGGAGGGGGCACAGATACGCAGTATTTT. Translation gives CASQGGGTDTQYF.

The V and J genes are TRBV30 and TRBJ2-1; D unresolved. This CDR3 region has 11 residues. Germline loops: CDR1 GTSNPN, CDR2 SVGIG (reference sequence). V was trimmed by 4 bases and J by 9 bases, leaving 10 bases between them. CDR3 sequence reads: CAWNYVTEQFF. CDR3 bases: TGTGCCTGGAACTATGTCACTGAGCAGTTCTTC.

This clonotype was seen ten or more times. This chain connects TRBV7-9 to TRBJ1-2, with TRBD1 as a possible D gene (6 bases). The germline V gene has CDR1 SEHNR and CDR2 FQNEAQ (reference sequence). Trimming pared 0 bases from V and 1 base from J, leaving 9 bases between. This CDR3 is 15 amino acids long. CDR3 amino acids: CASSLAGTFNYGYTF. DNA for the CDR3: TGTGCCAGCAGCTTAGCCGGGACATTTAACTATGGCTACACCTTC.

The V gene is TRBV5-1, the J gene TRBJ1-2; TRBD1 matches 8 bases. Trimming cost V 0 bases and J 8 bases; bases outside gene matches: 6. CDR3 size: 14 residues. Germline values: CDR1 SGHRS, CDR2 YFSETQ. The CDR3 reads CASSLEQGVGGYTF. Written as DNA, the CDR3 is TGCGCCAGCAGCTTGGAACAGGGGGTAGGGGGCTACACCTTC.

The chain recombines TRBV12-3 or TRBV12-4 with TRBJ2-3; the D gene is possibly TRBD2 (6 bases). V lost 1 base, J lost 1 base, and 18 bases lay in between. The CDR3 runs 18 residues. CDR3: CASSLVSMPGVGTDTQYF. CDR3 DNA sequence: TGTGCCAGCAGTTTAGTTTCTATGCCGGGAGTCGGCACAGATACGCAGTATTTT.

The J gene is TRBJ2-5, the V gene TRBV20-1, with unresolved D. V was shortened by 3 bases and J by 5 bases, with 10 bases between the two germline ends. The CDR3 runs 12 residues. CDR1 and CDR2 (germline): DFQATT, SNEGSKA (reference sequence). This CDR3 reads CSASVLEETQYF. DNA for the CDR3: TGCAGTGCTAGTGTGCTGGAGGAGACCCAGTACTTC.

Comment on this clonotype: At one of its ends the junction is not consistent with the germline gene, which may arise from a read error. The gene calls are TRBV28 and TRBJ1-4; maybe TRBD1 (5 bases). CDR1 MDHEN and CDR2 SYDVKM come from the germline V gene. This CDR3 is built from 16 residues. The CDR3 protein is CASSPATGATNEKLFF. The CDR3 nucleotides are TGTGCCAGCAGTCCAGCAACAGGAGCAACTAATGAGAAACTGTTTTTT.

The V and J genes are TRBV4-1 and TRBJ1-1; no clear D. Germline lookup yields CDR1 MGHRA and CDR2 YSYEKL. The CDR3 has 16 amino acids. V was pared by 0 bases and J by 1 base, with 12 bases between. Here the CDR3 reads CASSQEYSFTNTEAFF. In DNA form, the CDR3 reads TGCGCCAGCAGCCAAGAGTACAGTTTTACGAACACTGAAGCTTTCTTT.

This clonotype was counted between two and nine times. The J gene is TRBJ1-1, the V gene TRBV24-1, with no clear D. Trimming took 7 bases from V and 4 from J, leaving 3 bases between them. Germline CDR1 KGHDR, CDR2 SFDVKD. The length of the CDR3 is 10 residues. The CDR3 region has the DNA TGTGCCACCAGGGTCACTGAAGCTTTCTTT. Translation gives CATRVTEAFF.

This clonotype has more than one count but fewer than ten. V is TRBV5-1 and J is TRBJ2-1; D is unresolved. This CDR3 has 13 residues. V gave up 2 bases and J gave up 7 bases, with 10 bases separating them. Germline V gives CDR1 SGHRS, CDR2 YFSETQ. CDR3 loop: CASSFSTWNEQFF. In nucleotides, the CDR3 is TGCGCCAGCAGCTTTTCTACTTGGAATGAGCAGTTCTTC.

This clonotype was seen a few times. The chain has TRBV15 and TRBJ2-1, with 12 bases fitting TRBD1. The J call is in doubt because the DNA end fits TRBJ2-5 better. Germline V lookup: CDR1 LNHNV, CDR2 YYDKDF (reference sequence). The length of the CDR3 is 17 residues. The CDR3: CATSRNRGQGARETQYF. The CDR3 nucleotides read TGTGCCACCAGCAGAAATAGGGGACAGGGGGCGCGGGAGACCCAGTACTTC.